The rows below give T cell receptor beta chains drawn from one sample of a study of cytomegalovirus exposure and HLA in healthy donors. Produced via immunoSEQ multiplex PCR; TCRdb's table is partial and in-frame only. The table shows 20,000 to 25,000 clones, with about 97% occurring only once. Source material: PBMCs. These receptors originate from a man younger than 45 in good health and CMV-seropositive. Each CDR3 is given with its conserved first and last residue. D genes are given only for firm matches. Size is stated for part of the rows, as once, few or many counts, or as a class when the clone is expanded.

TRBV28	once	TRBD2	TRBJ2-4	CASGDLGLAGAKNIQYF	TGTGCCAGCGGGGACTTGGGACTAGCGGGAGCCAAAAACATTCAGTACTTC
TRBV6-6	NA	TRBD2	TRBJ2-3	CASSYPGLAGGDTQYF	TGTGCCAGCAGTTACCCCGGACTAGCGGGAGGGGATACGCAGTATTTT
TRBV7-9	NA	NA	TRBJ1-1	CASSLAGIEAFF	TGTGCCAGCAGCTTAGCCGGGATTGAAGCTTTCTTT
TRBV6-1	NA	NA	TRBJ2-1	CASSGALSSYNEQFF	TGTGCCAGCAGTGGAGCGCTAAGCTCCTACAATGAGCAGTTCTTC
TRBV27	NA	TRBD2	TRBJ2-2	CASSPAQGLVGTGELFF	TGTGCCAGCAGCCCTGCCCAGGGACTAGTCGGCACCGGGGAGCTGTTTTTT
TRBV6-5	NA	TRBD2	TRBJ2-7	CASSLGLAGDEQYF	TGTGCCAGCAGTCTCGGACTAGCGGGAGACGAGCAGTACTTC
TRBV28	NA	TRBD1	TRBJ1-2	CASMGSGVLRGRDYGYTF	TGTGCCAGCATGGGGTCTGGTGTTTTGAGGGGGCGCGACTATGGCTACACCTTC
TRBV5-1	NA	TRBD1	TRBJ2-2	CASSAAGTGNTGELFF	TGCGCCAGCAGCGCCGCCGGGACAGGGAACACCGGGGAGCTGTTTTTT
TRBV11-2	NA	NA	TRBJ1-5	CASSLGRGTSPQHF	TGTGCCAGCAGCTTAGGGAGGGGCACCTCGCCCCAGCATTTT
TRBV27	NA	NA	TRBJ1-1	CASSFRGANTEAFF	TGTGCCAGCAGTTTCCGGGGAGCGAACACTGAAGCTTTCTTT
TRBV4-1	NA	NA	TRBJ2-3	CASSTPLGGPTDTQYF	TGCGCCAGCAGCACCCCGCTAGGAGGGCCCACAGATACGCAGTATTTT
TRBV9	NA	TRBD2	TRBJ2-2	CASSLGGAGTGELFF	TGTGCCAGCAGCCTGGGAGGGGCGGGCACCGGGGAGCTGTTTTTT
TRBV2	NA	NA	TRBJ2-1	CASRLAYNEQFF	TGTGCCAGCCGACTAGCCTACAATGAGCAGTTCTTC
TRBV18	NA	TRBD2	TRBJ2-7	CASSGTSGNYEQYF	TGTGCCAGCTCAGGAACTAGCGGGAACTACGAGCAGTACTTC
TRBV28	once	NA	TRBJ1-2	CASTSAGASSFYGYTF	TGTGCCAGCACATCGGCAGGGGCCTCCTCATTCTATGGCTACACCTTC
TRBV5-1	NA	NA	TRBJ2-3	CASRRLSSSGDTQYF	TGCGCCAGCCGTCGACTCTCCAGCTCCGGAGATACGCAGTATTTT
TRBV13	NA	TRBD2	TRBJ2-7	CASSLRGAGGHEQYF	TGTGCCAGCAGCTTAAGGGGAGCGGGAGGGCACGAGCAGTACTTC
TRBV29-1	NA	NA	TRBJ2-3	CSVEKMGGGTDTQYF	TGCAGCGTTGAGAAAATGGGCGGGGGCACAGATACGCAGTATTTT
TRBV29-1	NA	NA	TRBJ2-3	CSVALQSLAHTQYF	TGCAGCGTAGCGCTACAATCCTTAGCTCATACGCAGTATTTT
TRBV7-2	NA	NA	TRBJ2-3	CASSTPTIGPNTDTQYF	TGTGCCAGCAGCACCCCGACTATCGGACCGAACACAGATACGCAGTATTTT
TRBV11-3	NA	NA	TRBJ2-7	CASAQGGVGEQYF	TGTGCCAGCGCCCAGGGGGGAGTGGGCGAGCAGTACTTC
TRBV25-1	NA	NA	TRBJ2-1	CASRMGFSYNEQFF	TGTGCCAGCAGGATGGGCTTCTCCTACAATGAGCAGTTCTTC
TRBV25-1	NA	TRBD2	TRBJ2-5	CASSEGLAGRETQYF	TGTGCCAGCAGTGAGGGACTAGCGGGAAGAGAGACCCAGTACTTC
TRBV9	NA	NA	TRBJ1-4	CASSVGGGTLTNEKLFF	TGTGCCAGCAGCGTAGGAGGAGGGACCCTAACTAATGAAAAACTGTTTTTT
TRBV30	NA	NA	TRBJ2-7	CAWSLDSLMREQYF	TGTGCCTGGAGCCTTGACTCCCTCATGCGCGAGCAGTACTTC
TRBV25-1	once	TRBD1	TRBJ1-2	CASSEYTGGGYGYTF	TGTGCCAGCAGTGAATATACAGGGGGTGGCTATGGCTACACCTTC
TRBV21-1	NA	NA	TRBJ2-5	CASSEEGTETQYF	TGTGCCAGCAGCGAGGAGGGTACGGAGACCCAGTACTTC
TRBV9	NA	NA	TRBJ2-1	CASSVGVGAGNEQFF	TGTGCCAGCAGCGTAGGGGTTGGGGCGGGAAATGAGCAGTTCTTC
TRBV7-6	NA	NA	TRBJ2-7	CASSLGLAPGKEVWLREQYF	TGTGCCAGCAGCTTAGGCCTCGCCCCCGGCAAGGAGGTCTGGTTGAGGGAGCAGTACTTC
TRBV19	NA	TRBD1	TRBJ1-5	CATLGQGPNQPQHF	TGTGCCACCTTGGGACAGGGACCCAATCAGCCCCAGCATTTT
TRBV7-8	NA	TRBD2	TRBJ2-1	CASSLGKLAGYNEQFF	TGTGCCAGCAGCTTAGGGAAGTTAGCGGGATACAATGAGCAGTTCTTC
TRBV28	once	NA	TRBJ1-5	CASSPGHGNDQPQHF	TGTGCCAGCAGTCCAGGACACGGAAATGATCAGCCCCAGCATTTT
TRBV6-5	NA	NA	TRBJ2-3	CASIQIGRRADTQYF	TGTGCCAGCATCCAGATCGGCAGGCGGGCAGATACGCAGTATTTT
TRBV28	NA	TRBD2	TRBJ2-7	CASSPTGLVGWRQYF	TGTGCCAGCAGTCCGACGGGACTAGTGGGCTGGCGGCAGTACTTC
TRBV5-1	once	TRBD1	TRBJ2-3	CASRVSQGARTDTQYF	TGCGCCAGCCGAGTTTCACAGGGGGCGCGGACAGATACGCAGTATTTT
TRBV18	NA	TRBD1	TRBJ1-2	CASSLIPGGRNYGYTF	TGTGCCAGCTCACTTATTCCAGGGGGTCGGAACTATGGCTACACCTTC
TRBV10-3	NA	TRBD1	TRBJ2-7	CAIQFGTGDYEQYF	TGTGCCATACAGTTCGGGACAGGGGACTACGAGCAGTACTTC
TRBV6-8	once	TRBD2	TRBJ2-7	CASSYELGLADYEQYF	TGTGCCAGCAGTTACGAGTTGGGACTAGCGGACTACGAGCAGTACTTC
TRBV5-1	once	NA	TRBJ2-3	CASSLEGGPDTQYF	TGCGCCAGCAGCTTGGAAGGAGGCCCAGATACGCAGTATTTT
TRBV27	NA	NA	TRBJ2-1	CASSFEQGREQFF	TGTGCCAGCAGTTTTGAACAGGGAAGGGAGCAGTTCTTC
TRBV28	NA	NA	TRBJ1-1	CASSFPTGFSEAFF	TGTGCCAGCAGTTTCCCAACGGGGTTCAGTGAAGCTTTCTTT
TRBV27	NA	NA	TRBJ1-5	CASSQQGQPQHF	TGTGCCAGCAGTCAACAGGGACAGCCCCAGCATTTT
TRBV30	once	NA	TRBJ2-3	CAWSPGLQTDTQYF	TGTGCCTGGAGCCCGGGACTCCAGACAGATACGCAGTATTTT
TRBV10-1	NA	NA	TRBJ1-3	CASSESRISGNTIYF	TGCGCCAGCAGTGAGTCGAGGATCTCTGGAAACACCATATATTTT
TRBV14	NA	TRBD1	TRBJ2-3	CASSPGQGLLTDTQYF	TGTGCCAGCAGCCCGGGACAGGGACTACTTACAGATACGCAGTATTTT
TRBV13	once	TRBD1	TRBJ1-3	CASSLTGGRSRNTIYF	TGTGCCAGCAGCTTGACAGGGGGCAGGAGTAGAAACACCATATATTTT
TRBV6-4	NA	NA	TRBJ2-4	CASSDVGRAKNIQYF	TGTGCCAGCAGTGACGTAGGGAGGGCCAAAAACATTCAGTACTTC
TRBV7-8	NA	NA	TRBJ1-5	CASSLVETTYQHF	TGTGCCAGCAGCTTAGTCGAGACTACTTACCAGCATTTT
TRBV6-1	NA	NA	TRBJ2-7	CASSEQRRSYEQYF	TGTGCCAGCAGTGAACAGCGGAGAAGCTACGAGCAGTACTTC
TRBV5-1	NA	TRBD1	TRBJ1-5	CASSRGTGEAQPQHF	TGCGCCAGCAGTCGAGGGACAGGGGAGGCTCAGCCCCAGCATTTT
TRBV4-1	once	TRBD2	TRBJ2-2	CASSPQGLAGRTGELFF	TGCGCCAGCAGCCCCCAAGGACTAGCGGGGCGCACCGGGGAGCTGTTTTTT
TRBV2	NA	NA	TRBJ2-3	CASSPRGWNTQYF	TGTGCCAGCAGTCCCCGGGGATGGAATACGCAGTATTTT
TRBV6-5	NA	NA	TRBJ2-7	CASSQGDEQYF	TGTGCCAGCAGTCAAGGGGACGAGCAGTACTTC
TRBV27	NA	NA	TRBJ1-1	CASIHPGPTRTEAFF	TGTGCCAGCATTCACCCCGGCCCGACGCGGACTGAAGCTTTCTTT
TRBV7-2	NA	TRBD2	TRBJ2-1	CAHNGGLAGNEQFF	TGTGCCCACAATGGGGGCCTAGCGGGTAATGAGCAGTTCTTC
TRBV6-1	NA	NA	TRBJ1-1	CASPRNTEAFF	TGTGCCAGCCCTCGGAACACTGAAGCTTTCTTT
TRBV5-1	NA	NA	TRBJ2-2	CASSLRGTKNTGELFF	TGCGCCAGCAGCTTGAGGGGGACAAAGAACACCGGGGAGCTGTTTTTT
TRBV27	NA	TRBD2	TRBJ2-7	CASSPRLAGAVGVSYEQYF	TGTGCCAGCAGTCCCAGACTAGCGGGAGCGGTGGGAGTCTCCTACGAGCAGTACTTC
TRBV19	NA	NA	TRBJ1-2	CASTEHRSYGYTF	TGTGCCAGTACGGAGCATAGAAGCTATGGCTACACCTTC
TRBV6-5	once	TRBD2	TRBJ2-7	CASRRDYRSYEQYF	TGTGCCAGCAGGAGGGACTACCGGTCCTACGAGCAGTACTTC